These T cell receptor beta chains were read from a single sample in a study of beta chain features in type 1 diabetes. Only in-frame clones appear in the TCRdb table, and some are missing; sequencing was by immunoSEQ multiplex PCR. This sample has 95,000 to 150,000 clones, with approximately 16% found just once. The material sequenced was central memory CD4+ T cells from blood. The receptors stem from a man aged 30-40 years with type 1 diabetes. CDR3s include the opening cysteine and the closing phenylalanine or tryptophan. The order of the fields is J gene, clone size, V gene, D gene, CDR3 protein, CDR3 DNA. D genes are given only for firm matches. Only part of the rows carry a size: once, few, many, or a class if the clone is expanded.

>TRBJ1-4|.|TRBV7-2|.
CASSFGGGRNEKLFF
TGTGCCAGCAGCTTTGGGGGCGGACGTAATGAAAAACTGTTTTTT
>TRBJ2-1|few|TRBV7-2|.
CASSSDTGGYNEQFF
TGTGCCAGCAGCTCCGACACCGGAGGGTACAATGAGCAGTTCTTC
>TRBJ2-1|.|TRBV5-8|.
CASSLGATVSYNEQFF
TGTGCCAGCAGCTTGGGTGCGACAGTCTCCTACAATGAGCAGTTCTTC
>TRBJ1-6|once|TRBV27|.
CASSMEGEAYNSPLHF
TGTGCCAGCAGCATGGAGGGGGAAGCCTATAATTCACCCCTCCACTTT
>TRBJ1-4|.|TRBV2|TRBD1
CASSLDRERNEKLFF
TGTGCCAGCAGCCTAGACAGGGAAAGAAATGAAAAACTGTTTTTT
>TRBJ1-5|few|TRBV14|.
CASSPLGADQPQHF
TGTGCCAGCAGCCCGCTGGGAGCGGATCAGCCCCAGCATTTT
>TRBJ1-1|many|TRBV6-1|.
CASNFRDRTEAFF
TGTGCCAGCAATTTTAGGGATCGGACTGAAGCTTTCTTT
>TRBJ1-3|few|TRBV19|TRBD1
CASRKDRGGNTIYF
TGTGCCAGTAGAAAGGACAGGGGAGGAAACACCATATATTTT
>TRBJ2-1|.|TRBV19|.
CASSIEKSSGNEQFF
TGTGCCAGTAGTATCGAGAAGTCCTCGGGAAATGAGCAGTTCTTC
>TRBJ1-3|.|TRBV18|.
CASSPGSSGNTIYF
TGTGCCAGCTCGCCAGGGAGCTCTGGAAACACCATATATTTT
>TRBJ2-7|.|TRBV15|.
CATSRDPGSNYEQYF
TGTGCCACCAGCAGAGATCCCGGGAGTAACTACGAGCAGTACTTC
>TRBJ2-5|few|TRBV5-6|TRBD1
CASSYRGRETQYF
TGTGCCAGCAGCTACAGGGGTAGAGAGACCCAGTACTTC
>TRBJ2-7|many|TRBV7-9|TRBD1
CASSLIGTGVEQYF
TGTGCCAGCAGCTTAATAGGGACAGGGGTCGAGCAGTACTTC
>TRBJ1-2|.|TRBV5-4|.
CASSVWATTHGYTF
TGTGCCAGCAGCGTCTGGGCCACGACCCATGGCTACACCTTC
>TRBJ1-3|.|TRBV6-5|.
CASRSQGLSGNTIYF
TGTGCCAGCAGATCACAGGGCCTCTCTGGAAACACCATATATTTT
>TRBJ2-3|.|TRBV7-8|TRBD2
CASSSVPSGGTDTQYF
TGTGCCAGCAGCTCCGTACCTAGCGGGGGCACAGATACGCAGTATTTT
>TRBJ2-7|.|TRBV27|TRBD1
CASSLSGYSDRVYEQYF
TGTGCCAGCAGCCTCTCCGGGTACTCCGACAGGGTCTACGAGCAGTACTTC
>TRBJ2-3|many|TRBV9|.
CASSRRGIDTQYF
TGTGCCAGCAGCCGTAGGGGTATAGATACGCAGTATTTT
>TRBJ2-7|few|TRBV6-5|.
CASNPIGLNSYEQYF
TGTGCCAGCAATCCAATCGGACTGAACTCCTACGAGCAGTACTTC
>TRBJ1-2|few|TRBV11-2|.
CASSLDHSYGYTF
TGTGCCAGCAGCTTAGATCACAGCTATGGCTACACCTTC
>TRBJ2-3|few|TRBV19|TRBD2
CASNPLGLGTDTQYF
TGTGCCAGTAACCCTCTGGGACTAGGGACAGATACGCAGTATTTT
>TRBJ2-1|.|TRBV10-3|.
CAISLGLGDEQFF
TGTGCCATCAGCCTTGGACTGGGCGATGAGCAGTTCTTC
>TRBJ1-5|.|TRBV7-8|.
CASSSLGGPNQPQHF
TGTGCCAGCAGCTCTCTAGGGGGTCCTAATCAGCCCCAGCATTTT
>TRBJ2-7|many|TRBV9|.
CASSVAEGFSYEQYF
TGTGCCAGCAGCGTAGCGGAGGGGTTCTCCTACGAGCAGTACTTC
>TRBJ2-6|.|TRBV29-1|.
CSVDVGRGSGANVLTF
TGCAGCGTTGATGTCGGCAGGGGCTCTGGGGCCAACGTCCTGACTTTC
>TRBJ2-1|many|TRBV4-2|.
CASSQDAVSYNEQFF
TGTGCCAGCAGCCAAGACGCCGTGTCCTACAATGAGCAGTTCTTC
>TRBJ2-5|few|TRBV29-1|TRBD1
CSVTDRLRQETQYF
TGCAGCGTTACGGACAGGCTTAGACAAGAGACCCAGTACTTC
>TRBJ1-2|.|TRBV10-3|TRBD1
CAAWEGAANYGYTF
TGTGCCGCCTGGGAGGGGGCGGCTAACTATGGCTACACCTTC
>TRBJ1-2|.|TRBV29-1|TRBD1
CSVVRGYGYTF
TGCAGCGTTGTCAGGGGGTATGGCTACACCTTC
>TRBJ2-5|.|TRBV18|.
CASSPRRVETQYF
TGTGCCAGCTCCCCCCGCCGTGTCGAGACCCAGTACTTC
>TRBJ2-7|.|TRBV5-1|.
CASSLEGRYGNEQYF
TGCGCCAGCAGCTTGGAGGGGCGTTATGGCAACGAGCAGTACTTC
>TRBJ2-5|.|TRBV5-1|.
CASSLVNHQETQYF
TGCGCCAGCAGCTTGGTGAATCACCAAGAGACCCAGTACTTC
>TRBJ2-1|many|TRBV6-4|TRBD1
CASRREAGGVYNEQFF
TGTGCCAGCAGAAGAGAGGCAGGGGGAGTCTACAATGAGCAGTTCTTC
>TRBJ2-2|.|TRBV11-3|.
CASTMGGRVTGELFF
TGTGCCAGCACCATGGGGGGCAGAGTTACCGGGGAGCTGTTTTTT
>TRBJ2-6|few|TRBV27|.
CASSPDSRSGANVLTF
TGTGCCAGCAGTCCTGACAGTCGCTCTGGGGCCAACGTCCTGACTTTC
>TRBJ1-2|.|TRBV25-1|.
CASSVGRDSHGYTF
TGTGCCAGCAGTGTGGGGCGAGACTCCCATGGCTACACCTTC
>TRBJ1-1|few|TRBV7-9|.
CASSLRLNTEAFF
TGTGCCAGCAGCTTAAGACTGAACACTGAAGCTTTCTTT
>TRBJ1-2|few|TRBV28|TRBD1
CASSLLGQGTSYGYTF
TGTGCCAGCAGTTTACTAGGACAGGGGACGTCCTATGGCTACACCTTC
>TRBJ2-5|many|TRBV28|.
CASSYDSEETQYF
TGTGCCAGCAGTTACGACAGCGAAGAGACCCAGTACTTC
>TRBJ2-7|.|TRBV6-5|.
CASSYSRSGPGTQYF
TGTGCCAGCAGTTACTCGCGGTCGGGGCCGGGAACCCAGTACTTC
>TRBJ2-3|many|TRBV9|.
CASSVEPRGAGTQYF
TGTGCCAGCAGCGTAGAACCCCGGGGGGCCGGTACGCAGTATTTT
>TRBJ1-2|few|TRBV4-3|.
CASSQEIGDYGYTF
TGCGCCAGCAGCCAAGAAATAGGGGACTATGGCTACACCTTC